The source of this T cell receptor beta chain is a study of human T cells and chemical hapten exposure. Described time point: patch test 1, 2 weeks after DPC sensitization. Described treatment: therapeutic diphenylcyclopropenone sensitization with weekly scalp DPC. TCRdb processed the RACE reads anew with MiXCR; each CDR3 protein has one entry. The table records 79,000 or so distinct CDR3 sequences, 25% to 40% of them present only once. The material sequenced was whole blood, taken in connection with sensitization to the hapten diphenylcyclopropenone (DPC). The receptor comes from a man between 35 and 55 years old with alopecia areata. Some clones in this sample may be carry-over from other donors' samples.

The CDR3 DNA sequence: TGTGCCAGCAGCATCTTACTGGGGCCCGACAATGAGCAGTTCTTC. Translated, it gives CASSILLGPDNEQFF. The rearrangement links TRBV5-5 to TRBJ2-1; TRBD1 might be the D (5 bases). The CDR3 is 15 residues long. Trimming removed 4 bases from V and 5 bases from J, with 16 bases in between. The germline CDR1 and CDR2 sequences are SGHKS and YYEKEE (reference sequence).